The entry below describes one TCR beta chain. Antigen: not known. The V gene's germline CDR1 is SGDLS and CDR2 YYNGEE. This CDR3 is built from 16 residues. The junction had 6 bases not matched to a gene; V was cut back by 2 bases and J by 4 bases. This sample is drawn from a study of PD-1 blockade in mismatch repair-deficient tumors. On the study more broadly: Patients had eleven to twelve mismatch repair-deficient cancer types and were previously treated and progressing.

Generated by immunoSEQ multiplex PCR, the TCRdb table keeps only in-frame clones and is missing some. The table lists around 39,000 clones, 75% to 90% of them singletons, with around 1% in the top ten. General study findings and limits: After pembrolizumab, tumor-resident clones rose rapidly, then generally contracted before radiologic responses.

The rearrangement links TRBV9 to TRBJ1-4; 9 bases fit TRBD1. Sequencing was performed on PBMCs, taken roughly 40 weeks after starting pembrolizumab. This sequence was found in an adult with mismatch repair-deficient cancer. The CDR3 region is CASSVHTGGLNEKLFF. The CDR3 coding sequence is TGTGCCAGCAGCGTGCATACAGGGGGCCTTAATGAAAAACTGTTTTTT. Variable domain in full (rest from reference TRBV9 and TRBJ1-4): DSGVTQTPKHLITATGQRVTLRCSPRSGDLSVYWYQQSLDQGLQFLIQYYNGEERAKGNILERFSAQQFPDLHSELNLSSLELGDSALYFCASSVHTGGLNEKLFFGSGTQLSVL.